This T cell receptor beta chain originates from a study of blood T cell repertoires in COVID-19 (dated by TCRdb to the early 2020s). The study in broad terms: Samples covering the acute and convalescent phases of COVID-19 were provided by collaborators in the United States, Italy and Spain. The samples were drawn from two sources: the first 160 participants of the ongoing ImmuneRACE study, and fewer than 1,500 subjects contributed by 6 global collaborators. The repertoires were released in a freely available public database intended as a resource for research on the immune response to SARS-CoV-2. The prospective study material was composed of cDNA or gDNA derived from T cells, B-cell-depleted T cells, or PBMCs. Nearly every sample came with metadata listing a de-identified subject ID, COVID-19 status, age in years and sex. HLA class I and class II types, where available, came from metadata supplied by the sample provider rather than from assay-based typing. Deeply sampled blood TCRbeta repertoires from subjects exposed to, actively infected with, or recovered from COVID-19 were included in the dataset. The paper as a whole reports these results and caveats: Clinical and demographic metadata were provided uncurated, with the amount varying by source and participant.

One collaborating source in Seattle enrolled patients while the patients were actively infected and followed the patients over time throughout the course of disease. Collaborating institutions collected whole blood in K2EDTA tubes following their own protocols. For TCRbeta analysis, collaborators shipped samples as frozen whole blood, isolated PBMCs, or DNA extracted from either of those sample types. Comments on this clone: Its specific antigen is unknown. At one end the junction does not follow the germline gene, possibly because of a read error.

The CDR3 runs 18 amino acids, cysteine and phenylalanine included. Kept here is only the CDR3 DNA, which spans 54 bases and is read in frame from base 1. The germline V gene (reference sequence) provides CDR1 SSHAT and CDR2 FNYEAQ. TCRbeta CDR3 regions were amplified from genomic DNA using the immunoSEQ Assay, a bias-controlled multiplex PCR. On the study's bioinformatics: Nucleated cell counts per sample were estimated from amplification of reference gene primers within the assay. To quantify the absolute abundance of each unique TCRbeta CDR3 rearrangement, sequence reads were collapsed and filtered. Productive Simpson clonality was computed per sample as the square root of Simpson's diversity index over productive rearrangements. TCRdb limited this immuneACCESS table to in-frame rearrangements with V and J called. A share of clones is missing; checked studies link under half to unresolved V genes, and the rest is unexplained. That table furnishes V, J and clone size, whereas the DNA furnished D and trimming. Across this sample there are some 270,000 clones, with 70% to 85% seen only once. The ten largest account for 0.7% to 1% of the sample.

Sequenced material: peripheral blood. Here the chain combines TRBV7-7 and TRBJ2-7; the D gene is possibly TRBD1, with 6 bases matching. The receptor was derived from a human donor with COVID-19, enrolled during active disease. The donor label of this sample is uncertain. The nucleotide sequence reads TGTGCTAGCAGCTTAGGATCCCCCGGGACACTCATCTCCTACGAGCAGTACTTC. It translates to CASSLGSPGTLISYEQYF.